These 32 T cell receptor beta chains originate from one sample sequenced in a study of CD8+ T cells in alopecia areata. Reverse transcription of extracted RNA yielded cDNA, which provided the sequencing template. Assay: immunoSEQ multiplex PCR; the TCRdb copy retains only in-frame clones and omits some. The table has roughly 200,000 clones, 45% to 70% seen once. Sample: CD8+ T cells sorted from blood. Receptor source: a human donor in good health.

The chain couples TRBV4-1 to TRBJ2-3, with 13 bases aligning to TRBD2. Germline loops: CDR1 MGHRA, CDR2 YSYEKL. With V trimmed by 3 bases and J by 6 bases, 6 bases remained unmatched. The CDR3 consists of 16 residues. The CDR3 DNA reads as TGCGCCAGCAGCCACTCGGGACTAGCGGGGTCTGATACGCAGTATTTT. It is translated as CASSHSGLAGSDTQYF.

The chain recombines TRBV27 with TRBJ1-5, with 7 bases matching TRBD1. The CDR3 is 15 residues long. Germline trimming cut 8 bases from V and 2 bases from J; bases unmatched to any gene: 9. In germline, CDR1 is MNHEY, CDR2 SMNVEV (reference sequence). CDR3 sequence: CASGSGGGGNQPQHF. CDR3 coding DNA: TGTGCCAGCGGATCTGGAGGGGGCGGCAATCAGCCCCAGCATTTT.

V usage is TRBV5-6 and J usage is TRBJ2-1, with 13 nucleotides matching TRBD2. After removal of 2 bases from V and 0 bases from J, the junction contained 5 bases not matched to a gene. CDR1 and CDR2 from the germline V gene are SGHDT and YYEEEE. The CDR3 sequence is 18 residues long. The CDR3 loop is CASSLLLAGGRSYNEQFF. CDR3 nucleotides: TGTGCCAGCAGCTTATTACTAGCGGGGGGGCGCTCCTACAATGAGCAGTTCTTC.

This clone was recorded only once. In DNA form, the CDR3 reads TGTGCCAGCAGTTACACGACGACAGGGGACTTTGGCTACACCTTC. Translating it yields CASSYTTTGDFGYTF. The genes are TRBV6-5 and TRBJ1-2; 8 bases match TRBD1. Unmatched junction bases numbered 9, after V lost 2 bases and J lost 7 bases. Per the germline V gene, CDR1 is MNHEY and CDR2 is SVGAGI. The CDR3 length is 15 residues.

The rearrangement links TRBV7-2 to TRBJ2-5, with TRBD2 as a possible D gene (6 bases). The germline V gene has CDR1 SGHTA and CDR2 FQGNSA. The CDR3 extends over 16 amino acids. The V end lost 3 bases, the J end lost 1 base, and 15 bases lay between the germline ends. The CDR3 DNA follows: TGTGCCAGCAGCTTCCCGGAGGCGGGGACCCAAGAGACCCAGTACTTC. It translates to CASSFPEAGTQETQYF. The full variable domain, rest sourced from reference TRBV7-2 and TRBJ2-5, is GAGVSQSPSNKVTEKGKDVELRCDPISGHTALYWYRQSLGQGLEFLIYFQGNSAPDKSGLPSDRFSAERTGGSVSTLTIQRTQQEDSAVYLCASSFPEAGTQETQYFGPGTRLLVL.

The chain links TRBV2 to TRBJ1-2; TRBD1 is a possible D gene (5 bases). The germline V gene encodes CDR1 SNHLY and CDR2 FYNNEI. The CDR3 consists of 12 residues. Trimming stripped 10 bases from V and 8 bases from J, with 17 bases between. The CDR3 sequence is CANREGTEGYTF. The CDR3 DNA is TGTGCCAACCGAGAGGGGACGGAAGGCTACACCTTC.

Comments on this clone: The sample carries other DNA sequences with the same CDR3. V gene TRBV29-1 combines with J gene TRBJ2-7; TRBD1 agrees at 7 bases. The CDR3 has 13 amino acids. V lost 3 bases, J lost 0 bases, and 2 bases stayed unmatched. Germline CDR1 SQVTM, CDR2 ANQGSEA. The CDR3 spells CSVDPGGSYEQYF. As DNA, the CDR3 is TGCAGCGTTGATCCAGGGGGCTCCTACGAGCAGTACTTC.

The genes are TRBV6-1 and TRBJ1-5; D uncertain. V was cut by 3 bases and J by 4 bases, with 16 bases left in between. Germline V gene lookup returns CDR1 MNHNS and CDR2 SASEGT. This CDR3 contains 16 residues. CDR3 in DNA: TGTGCCAGCAGTGAGCTGGTCACAAGCCTTAATCAGCCCCAGCATTTT. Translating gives CASSELVTSLNQPQHF.

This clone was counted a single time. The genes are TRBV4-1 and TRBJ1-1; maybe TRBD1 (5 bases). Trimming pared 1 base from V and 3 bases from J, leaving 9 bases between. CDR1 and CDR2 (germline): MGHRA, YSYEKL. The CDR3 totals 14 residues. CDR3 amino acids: CASSQVGGHTEAFF. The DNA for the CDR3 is TGCGCCAGCAGCCAAGTTGGGGGTCACACTGAAGCTTTCTTT.

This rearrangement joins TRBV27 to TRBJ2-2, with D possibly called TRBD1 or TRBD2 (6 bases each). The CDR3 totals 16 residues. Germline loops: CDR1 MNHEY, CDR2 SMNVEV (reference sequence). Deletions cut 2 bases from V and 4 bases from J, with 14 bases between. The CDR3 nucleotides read TGTGCCAGCAGTTTAAGTCGGGGGCAGGGCACCGGGGAGCTGTTTTTT. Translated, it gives CASSLSRGQGTGELFF.

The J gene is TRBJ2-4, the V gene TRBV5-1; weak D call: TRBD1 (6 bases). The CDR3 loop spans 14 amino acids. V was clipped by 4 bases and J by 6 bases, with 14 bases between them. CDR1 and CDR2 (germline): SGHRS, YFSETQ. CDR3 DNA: TGCGCCAGCAGCCCGTTTCAGGGGCGAAACATTCAGTACTTC. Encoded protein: CASSPFQGRNIQYF. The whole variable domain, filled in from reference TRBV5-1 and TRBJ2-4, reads KAGVTQTPRYLIKTRGQQVTLSCSPISGHRSVSWYQQTPGQGLQFLFEYFSETQRNKGNFPGRFSGRQFSNSRSEMNVSTLELGDSALYLCASSPFQGRNIQYFGAGTRLSVL.

As DNA, the CDR3 is TGTGCCAGCAGCTTAGGGTGGACAATTTACAATGAGCAGTTCTTC. This encodes CASSLGWTIYNEQFF. The chain combines TRBV27 with TRBJ2-1; the D gene is possibly TRBD1 (5 bases). In germline, CDR1 is MNHEY, CDR2 SMNVEV (reference sequence). The germline V and J ends were trimmed by 6 bases and 4 bases, with 16 bases remaining between them. The CDR3 runs to 15 residues.

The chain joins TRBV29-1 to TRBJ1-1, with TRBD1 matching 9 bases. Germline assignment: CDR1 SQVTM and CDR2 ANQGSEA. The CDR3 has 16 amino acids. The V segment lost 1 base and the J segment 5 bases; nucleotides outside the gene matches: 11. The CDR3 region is CSVEVPGQGVGTEAFF. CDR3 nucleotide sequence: TGCAGCGTTGAAGTTCCGGGACAGGGTGTTGGGACTGAAGCTTTCTTT.

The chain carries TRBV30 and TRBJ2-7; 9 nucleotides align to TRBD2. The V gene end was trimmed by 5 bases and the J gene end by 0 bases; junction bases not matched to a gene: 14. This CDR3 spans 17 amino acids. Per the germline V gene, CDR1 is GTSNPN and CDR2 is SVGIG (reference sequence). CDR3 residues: CAWDDTTSGNRSYEQYF. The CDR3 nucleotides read TGTGCCTGGGACGACACGACTAGCGGCAACCGCTCCTACGAGCAGTACTTC.

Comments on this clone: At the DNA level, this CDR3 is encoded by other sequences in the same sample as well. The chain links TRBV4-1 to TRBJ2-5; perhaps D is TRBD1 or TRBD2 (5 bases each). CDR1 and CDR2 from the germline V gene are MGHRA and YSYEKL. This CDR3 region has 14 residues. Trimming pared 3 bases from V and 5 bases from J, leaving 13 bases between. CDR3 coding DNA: TGCGCCAGCAGCCAGGGACCCGGCGGGGAGACCCAGTACTTC. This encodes CASSQGPGGETQYF.

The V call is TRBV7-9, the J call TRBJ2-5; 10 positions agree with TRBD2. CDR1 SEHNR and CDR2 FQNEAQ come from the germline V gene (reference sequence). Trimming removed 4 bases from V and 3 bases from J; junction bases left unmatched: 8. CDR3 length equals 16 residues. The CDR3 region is CASSSLLTSGEETQYF. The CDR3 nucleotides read TGTGCCAGCAGCTCCCTACTCACTAGCGGGGAAGAGACCCAGTACTTC. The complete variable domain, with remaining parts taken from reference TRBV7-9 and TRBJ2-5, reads DTGVSQNPRHKITKRGQNVTFRCDPISEHNRLYWYRQTLGQGPEFLTYFQNEAQLEKSRLLSDRFSAERPKGSFSTLEIQRTEQGDSAMYLCASSSLLTSGEETQYFGPGTRLLVL.

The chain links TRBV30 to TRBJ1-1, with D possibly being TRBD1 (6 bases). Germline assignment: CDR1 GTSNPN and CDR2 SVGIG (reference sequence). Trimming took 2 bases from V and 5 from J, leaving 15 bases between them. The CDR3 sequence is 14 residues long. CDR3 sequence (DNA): TGTGCCTGGAGTACAGGCTCGAGGGGGACTGAAGCTTTCTTT. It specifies CAWSTGSRGTEAFF.

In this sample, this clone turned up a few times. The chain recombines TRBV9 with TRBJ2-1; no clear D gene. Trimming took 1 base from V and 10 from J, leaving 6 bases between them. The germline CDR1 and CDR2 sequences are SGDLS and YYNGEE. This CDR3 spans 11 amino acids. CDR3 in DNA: TGTGCCAGCAGCGTAAATAGCGAGCAGTTCTTC. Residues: CASSVNSEQFF.

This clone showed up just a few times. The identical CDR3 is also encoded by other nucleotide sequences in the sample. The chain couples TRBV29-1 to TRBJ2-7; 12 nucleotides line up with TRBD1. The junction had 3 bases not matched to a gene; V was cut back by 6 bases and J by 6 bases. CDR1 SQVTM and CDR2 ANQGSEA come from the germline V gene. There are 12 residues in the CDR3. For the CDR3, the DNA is TGCAGCGTCGGGACAGGGGGCGGCGAGCAGTACTTC. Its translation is CSVGTGGGEQYF.

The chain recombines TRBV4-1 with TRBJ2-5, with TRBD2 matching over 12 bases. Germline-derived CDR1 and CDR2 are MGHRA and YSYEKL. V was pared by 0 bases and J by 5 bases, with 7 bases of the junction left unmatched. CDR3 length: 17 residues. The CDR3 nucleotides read TGCGCCAGCAGCCAAGAGGCGCTAGCGGGGGGGTATGAGACCCAGTACTTC. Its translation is CASSQEALAGGYETQYF.

The chain's CDR3 is CASSLVGFYNEQFF. CDR3 coding DNA: TGCGCCAGCAGCTTGGTGGGCTTTTACAATGAGCAGTTCTTC. The chain carries TRBV5-1 and TRBJ2-1; no firm D call. The CDR3 runs 14 residues. V was cut by 0 bases and J by 4 bases, with 8 bases left in between. Germline V lookup: CDR1 SGHRS, CDR2 YFSETQ.

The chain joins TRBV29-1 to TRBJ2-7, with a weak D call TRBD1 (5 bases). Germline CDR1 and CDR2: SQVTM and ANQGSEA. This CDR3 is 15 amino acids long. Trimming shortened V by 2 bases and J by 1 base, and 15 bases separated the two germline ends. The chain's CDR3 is CSVELPGSRSYEQYF. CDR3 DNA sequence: TGCAGCGTTGAATTACCAGGGTCCCGATCCTACGAGCAGTACTTC.

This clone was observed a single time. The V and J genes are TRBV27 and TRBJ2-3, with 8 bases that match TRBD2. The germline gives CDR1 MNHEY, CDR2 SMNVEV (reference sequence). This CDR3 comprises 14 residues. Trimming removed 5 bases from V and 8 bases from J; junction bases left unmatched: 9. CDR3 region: CASSPSGREGTQYF. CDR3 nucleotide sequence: TGTGCCAGCAGTCCGTCGGGTCGGGAGGGTACGCAGTATTTT.

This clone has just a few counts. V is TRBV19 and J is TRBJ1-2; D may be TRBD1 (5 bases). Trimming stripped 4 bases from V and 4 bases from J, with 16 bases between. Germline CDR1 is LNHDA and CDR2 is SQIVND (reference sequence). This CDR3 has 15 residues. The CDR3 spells CASSTHSDSGYGYTF. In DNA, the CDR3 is TGTGCCAGTAGTACGCATTCCGACAGCGGCTATGGCTACACCTTC.

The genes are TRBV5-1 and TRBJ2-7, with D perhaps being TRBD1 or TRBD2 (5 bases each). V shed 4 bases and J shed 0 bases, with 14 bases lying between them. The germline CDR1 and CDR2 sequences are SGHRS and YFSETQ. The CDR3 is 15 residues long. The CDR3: CASSLRDLSSYEQYF. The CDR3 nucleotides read TGCGCCAGCAGCCTCCGGGACCTGAGCTCCTACGAGCAGTACTTC.

CDR3 sequence reads: CASSLVRGRTEAFF. As DNA, the CDR3 is TGTGCCAGCAGCTTGGTTCGGGGCCGGACTGAAGCTTTCTTT. This chain uses TRBV5-4 with TRBJ1-1, with a possible D match to TRBD1 (5 bases). Trimming stripped 0 bases from V and 5 bases from J, with 11 bases between. The CDR3 is 14 residues long. Per the germline V gene, CDR1 is SGHNT and CDR2 is YYREEE (reference sequence).

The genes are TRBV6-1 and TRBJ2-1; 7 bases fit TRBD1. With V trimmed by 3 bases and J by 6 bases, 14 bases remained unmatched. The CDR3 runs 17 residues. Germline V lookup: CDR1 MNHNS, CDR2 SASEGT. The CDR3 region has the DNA TGTGCCAGCAGTGATCGGGACAGCCCGATTTACGTCAATGAGCAGTTCTTC. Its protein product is CASSDRDSPIYVNEQFF.

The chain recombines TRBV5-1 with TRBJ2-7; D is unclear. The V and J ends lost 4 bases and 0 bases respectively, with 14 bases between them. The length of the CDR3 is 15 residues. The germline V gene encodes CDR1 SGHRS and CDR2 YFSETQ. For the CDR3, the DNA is TGCGCCAGCAGCAAAACTGGACCGTCCTCCTACGAGCAGTACTTC. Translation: CASSKTGPSSYEQYF.

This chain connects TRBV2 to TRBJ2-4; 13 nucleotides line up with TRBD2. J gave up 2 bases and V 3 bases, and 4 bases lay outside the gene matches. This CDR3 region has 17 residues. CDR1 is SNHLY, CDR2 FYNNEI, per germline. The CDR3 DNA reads TGTGCCAGCAGTGACCGGACTAGCGGGGGATCCAAAAACATTCAGTACTTC. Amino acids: CASSDRTSGGSKNIQYF.

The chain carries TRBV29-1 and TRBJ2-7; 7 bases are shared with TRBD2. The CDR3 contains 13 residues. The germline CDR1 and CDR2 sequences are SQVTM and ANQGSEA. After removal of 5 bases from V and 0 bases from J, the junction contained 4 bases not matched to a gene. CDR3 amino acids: CSVREGISYEQYF. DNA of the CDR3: TGCAGCGTTAGGGAGGGCATCTCCTACGAGCAGTACTTC.

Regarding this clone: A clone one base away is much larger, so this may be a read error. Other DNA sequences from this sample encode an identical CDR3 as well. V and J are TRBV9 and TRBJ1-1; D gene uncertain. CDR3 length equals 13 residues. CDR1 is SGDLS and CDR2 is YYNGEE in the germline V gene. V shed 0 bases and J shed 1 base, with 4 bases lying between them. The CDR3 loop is CASSVAGNTEAFF. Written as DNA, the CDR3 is TGTGCCAGCAGCGTAGCAGGGAACACTGAAGCTTTCTTT.

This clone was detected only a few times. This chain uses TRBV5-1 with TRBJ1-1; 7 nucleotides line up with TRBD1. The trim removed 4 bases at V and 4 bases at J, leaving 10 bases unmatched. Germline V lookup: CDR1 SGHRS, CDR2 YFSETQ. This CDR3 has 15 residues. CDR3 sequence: CASSIKTGLGTEAFF. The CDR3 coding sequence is TGCGCCAGCAGCATTAAGACAGGGTTGGGCACTGAAGCTTTCTTT.